This T cell receptor beta chain appears in the sequencing data of a study of siplizumab effects on memory and regulatory T cells (dated by TCRdb to the late 2010s). In the study overall: The study looked at the effect of siplizumab, an anti-CD2 antibody, on alloreactive T-cell subsets in allogeneic mixed lymphocyte reactions made from human PBMCs.

Library preparation used the immunoSEQ multiplex PCR assay. About 9.9 x 10^4 TCR templates per sample were assayed by the deep sequencing platform. Genomic DNA extracted from sorted T cells was used for TCRbeta CDR3 sequencing. The authors processed their data as follows. The R programming language was used for clonal analysis of the TCRbeta CDR3 data. Alloreactive CD4+ and CD8+ clones were defined by comparing unstimulated samples with post-reaction CFSE-low samples. Alloreactive CD4+ clones were assigned to regulatory or non-regulatory origin by matching sequences to sorted unstimulated Treg and non-Treg repertoires. The immuneACCESS repertoire file appears here via TCRdb, limited to in-frame rearrangements. These files lack a portion of the clones; in checked studies, under half of the deficit traces to unresolved V genes, and the cause of the others is not known. That table is the source of V, J and clone size, and D and trimming were worked out from the DNA. This sample is represented by approximately 100,000 clones; 85% to 95% of them were singletons. In total, the top ten clones hold approximately 0.17% of the sample.

CDR1 and CDR2 (SNHLY, FYNNEI) derive from the germline V gene. Cut back by 5 bases and 7 bases, the V and J ends lie 6 bases apart. The CDR3 runs 12 amino acids, cysteine and phenylalanine included. This entry keeps only the CDR3 DNA: 36 bases, framed from base 1. General study outcomes and caveats: Sequences below about 10^-5 frequency were poorly captured, so only a minor fraction of alloreactive clones could be mapped to unstimulated subsets. No functional confirmation was obtained for the suppressive function of proliferating Tregs from siplizumab cultures. About 80-96% of proliferating CD4+ or CD8+ clones could not be given a naive or memory phenotype. The cumulative frequency of alloreactive sequences that could be traced back to unstimulated CD4+ memory T cells was significantly reduced by siplizumab. Among mappable alloreactive CD4+ clones, the Treg-derived fraction averaged around 69% with siplizumab versus roughly 30% in control reactions. Greater diversity appeared to be present in unstimulated naive T cells than in memory T cells, and a substantial contribution to the alloresponse seemed to be made by naive cells.

This clone was seen more than once but under ten times. The target of this receptor is not known. No much larger clone is present one base from it, and per-base qualities are unavailable. Sorted unstimulated T cells, along with proliferating T cells recovered from mixed lymphocyte reactions, underwent TCRbeta CDR3 sequencing. Fresh whole blood from 9 to 11 HLA-typed healthy donors was used as the source from which PBMCs were isolated. To map where alloreactive clones came from, unstimulated CD4+ non-regulatory T cells were FACS-sorted. The TCR sequence derives from a human donor in good health. Recombination connected TRBV2 to TRBJ1-6; a tentative D call is TRBD1 (5 bases match). Sequenced input: non-Treg CD4+ T cells sorted from blood. The intended sense of this specimen's cell subset or site label: FACS-sorted unstimulated CD4+ non-regulatory T cells. CDR3 region: CASSWTNSPLHF. The DNA sequence is given as TGTGCCAGCAGTTGGACAAATTCACCCCTCCACTTT.